This is a list of T cell receptor beta chains from one sample in a study of blood T cell repertoires in COVID-19. The repertoire was sequenced with immunoSEQ multiplex PCR; TCRdb's copy has only in-frame clones and lacks some. The sample holds about 200,000 clones; 84% are singletons and the top ten take about 8%. Sequencing was performed on peripheral blood. These receptors all stem from a woman in her forties or fifties with active or convalescent COVID-19. Both conserved end residues are part of each CDR3. The order of the fields is clone size, V gene, D gene, J gene, CDR3 DNA, CDR3 protein. The D gene is left open where the match is weak. Where a row states a size, it is once, few, many or the class of an expanded clone; other rows omit it.

clone size: NA
V gene: TRBV28
D gene: NA
J gene: TRBJ1-3
CDR3 DNA: TGTGCCAGCAGTTTGCTGGGAGCTGGAAACACCATATATTTT
CDR3 protein: CASSLLGAGNTIYF

clone size: NA
V gene: TRBV6-5
D gene: NA
J gene: TRBJ1-6
CDR3 DNA: TGTGCCAGCAGTACAAATTCACCCCTCCACTTT
CDR3 protein: CASSTNSPLHF

clone size: NA
V gene: TRBV7-9
D gene: NA
J gene: TRBJ1-4
CDR3 DNA: TGTGCCAGCAGCTTAGGGCTCTCAAAACTGTTTTTT
CDR3 protein: CASSLGLSKLFF

clone size: once
V gene: TRBV7-9
D gene: TRBD2
J gene: TRBJ2-5
CDR3 DNA: TGTGCCAGCAGCTCGGGACTAGCGGGGATCCAAGAGACCCAGTACTTC
CDR3 protein: CASSSGLAGIQETQYF

clone size: NA
V gene: TRBV7-3
D gene: NA
J gene: TRBJ2-5
CDR3 DNA: TGTGCCAGCAGCCTACTAGTTTCAGAGACCCAGTACTTC
CDR3 protein: CASSLLVSETQYF

clone size: NA
V gene: TRBV28
D gene: NA
J gene: TRBJ1-1
CDR3 DNA: TGTGCCAGCAGTTCGGGACTCAAGACTGAAGCTTTCTTT
CDR3 protein: CASSSGLKTEAFF

clone size: NA
V gene: TRBV24-1
D gene: NA
J gene: TRBJ2-1
CDR3 DNA: TGTGCCACCAGACCTCAGGGGAGCTCCTACAATGAGCAGTTCTTC
CDR3 protein: CATRPQGSSYNEQFF

clone size: NA
V gene: TRBV28
D gene: NA
J gene: TRBJ1-5
CDR3 DNA: TGTGCCAGCAGTTTAACATTGCCCGATAGCAATCAGCCCCAGCATTTT
CDR3 protein: CASSLTLPDSNQPQHF

clone size: once
V gene: TRBV6-2/TRBV6-3
D gene: NA
J gene: TRBJ2-7
CDR3 DNA: TGTGCCAGCAGTCCAAGGGGTTCCAGGGGCTACGAGCAGTACTTC
CDR3 protein: CASSPRGSRGYEQYF

clone size: NA
V gene: TRBV7-6
D gene: TRBD2
J gene: TRBJ2-7
CDR3 DNA: TGTGCCAGCAGTACGGCGGGGGGAAGCTCCTACGAGCAGTACTTC
CDR3 protein: CASSTAGGSSYEQYF

clone size: NA
V gene: TRBV28
D gene: NA
J gene: TRBJ1-3
CDR3 DNA: TGTGCCCTGGGGCGAGGCGGAAACACCATATATTTT
CDR3 protein: CALGRGGNTIYF

clone size: NA
V gene: TRBV11-2
D gene: TRBD1
J gene: TRBJ1-6
CDR3 DNA: TGTGCCAGCAGCCCCGACAGGGGCTCACCCCTCCACTTT
CDR3 protein: CASSPDRGSPLHF

clone size: NA
V gene: TRBV27
D gene: TRBD1
J gene: TRBJ1-4
CDR3 DNA: TGTGCCAGCAGTCTCGGAGGGGGCTTAACTAATGAAAAACTGTTTTTT
CDR3 protein: CASSLGGGLTNEKLFF

clone size: NA
V gene: TRBV29-1
D gene: TRBD1
J gene: TRBJ1-4
CDR3 DNA: TGCAGCGTGTTAAATACAGGGGGGTGGGATGAAAAACTGTTTTTT
CDR3 protein: CSVLNTGGWDEKLFF

clone size: NA
V gene: TRBV5-4
D gene: TRBD1
J gene: TRBJ2-3
CDR3 DNA: TGTGCCAGCAGCTGGAAGACAGGGCCTGGCACAGATACGCAGTATTTT
CDR3 protein: CASSWKTGPGTDTQYF

clone size: NA
V gene: TRBV9
D gene: TRBD2
J gene: TRBJ2-3
CDR3 DNA: TGTGCCAGCAGCGTGAGGGGGACGACTAGCGGGGGCACAGATACGCAGTATTTT
CDR3 protein: CASSVRGTTSGGTDTQYF

clone size: NA
V gene: TRBV19
D gene: TRBD1
J gene: TRBJ1-2
CDR3 DNA: TGTGCCAGTAGGCAACAGGGGGGAGGATATGGCTACACCTTC
CDR3 protein: CASRQQGGGYGYTF

clone size: NA
V gene: TRBV6-2/TRBV6-3
D gene: NA
J gene: TRBJ2-7
CDR3 DNA: TGTGCCAGCAGTCCCTCCCCGTACGAGCAGTACTTC
CDR3 protein: CASSPSPYEQYF

clone size: NA
V gene: TRBV19
D gene: TRBD1
J gene: TRBJ1-2
CDR3 DNA: TGTGCCAGTCAGATGGCAGGACAGGGGCGCTATGGCTACACCTTC
CDR3 protein: CASQMAGQGRYGYTF

clone size: NA
V gene: TRBV19
D gene: NA
J gene: TRBJ2-3
CDR3 DNA: TGTGCCAGTAACGGGGAAGGCCGGGCAGATACGCAGTATTTT
CDR3 protein: CASNGEGRADTQYF

clone size: NA
V gene: TRBV11-2
D gene: NA
J gene: TRBJ1-2
CDR3 DNA: TGTGCCAGCAGCTCGACCGGGGGGCTAGGCTATGGCTACACCTTC
CDR3 protein: CASSSTGGLGYGYTF

clone size: NA
V gene: TRBV24-1
D gene: NA
J gene: TRBJ2-7
CDR3 DNA: TGTGCCACCAGGGCCCTCCACTCCTACGAGCAGTACTTC
CDR3 protein: CATRALHSYEQYF

clone size: NA
V gene: TRBV5-4
D gene: NA
J gene: TRBJ2-5
CDR3 DNA: TGTGCCAGCAGCTCCGGTATGGAGACCCAGTACTTC
CDR3 protein: CASSSGMETQYF

clone size: NA
V gene: TRBV28
D gene: NA
J gene: TRBJ1-2
CDR3 DNA: TGTGCCAGCAGGAACGGGGGGAGGTATGGCTACACCTTC
CDR3 protein: CASRNGGRYGYTF

clone size: NA
V gene: TRBV15
D gene: TRBD1
J gene: TRBJ1-4
CDR3 DNA: TGTGCCACCAGCAGGGAATCCGGGACAGGGGATGAAAAACTGTTTTTT
CDR3 protein: CATSRESGTGDEKLFF

clone size: NA
V gene: TRBV2
D gene: NA
J gene: TRBJ1-5
CDR3 DNA: TGTGCCAGCAGTGAATTCGGGAGTAGCAATCAGCCCCAGCATTTT
CDR3 protein: CASSEFGSSNQPQHF

clone size: NA
V gene: TRBV15
D gene: NA
J gene: TRBJ1-5
CDR3 DNA: TGTGCCACCAGCCTCGGGGGGGTAGATCAGCCCCAGCATTTT
CDR3 protein: CATSLGGVDQPQHF

clone size: NA
V gene: TRBV5-1
D gene: NA
J gene: TRBJ1-6
CDR3 DNA: TGCGCCAGCAGCTTGGAGGGCGGGGGTGGTTCACCCCTCCACTTT
CDR3 protein: CASSLEGGGGSPLHF

clone size: NA
V gene: TRBV7-7
D gene: NA
J gene: TRBJ2-5
CDR3 DNA: TGTGCCAGCAGCTTAATCGGACATCCCCAAGAGACCCAGTACTTC
CDR3 protein: CASSLIGHPQETQYF

clone size: medium-sized
V gene: TRBV24-1
D gene: NA
J gene: TRBJ2-2
CDR3 DNA: TGTGCCACCAGTGATTTGCAAACTGACACCGGGGAGCTGTTTTTT
CDR3 protein: CATSDLQTDTGELFF

clone size: NA
V gene: TRBV28
D gene: NA
J gene: TRBJ1-5
CDR3 DNA: TGTGCCAGCACCCGACAGGCCAATCAGCCCCAGCATTTT
CDR3 protein: CASTRQANQPQHF

clone size: once
V gene: TRBV29-1
D gene: NA
J gene: TRBJ1-1
CDR3 DNA: TGCAGCGTTCCTCGGGGCGGGGGCACTGAAGCTTTCTTT
CDR3 protein: CSVPRGGGTEAFF

clone size: few
V gene: TRBV28
D gene: TRBD1
J gene: TRBJ1-4
CDR3 DNA: TGTGCCAGCAGGTCAGGGGGCGCGGATGAAAAACTGTTTTTT
CDR3 protein: CASRSGGADEKLFF

clone size: NA
V gene: TRBV11-2
D gene: NA
J gene: TRBJ2-2
CDR3 DNA: TGTGCCAGCAGCTTAGGGACACTGAACACCGGGGAGCTGTTTTTT
CDR3 protein: CASSLGTLNTGELFF

clone size: NA
V gene: TRBV5-6
D gene: NA
J gene: TRBJ2-5
CDR3 DNA: TGTGCCAGCAGCTTGGACCGGGGGGCAGGGGGCATAGGGACCCAGTACTTC
CDR3 protein: CASSLDRGAGGIGTQYF

clone size: NA
V gene: TRBV28
D gene: TRBD1
J gene: TRBJ1-5
CDR3 DNA: TGTGCCAGCAGTTCCGACAGGGTGGTCGGTCAGCCCCAGCATTTT
CDR3 protein: CASSSDRVVGQPQHF

clone size: NA
V gene: TRBV28
D gene: NA
J gene: TRBJ2-3
CDR3 DNA: TGTGCCAGCATTCAGCGGAGCACAGATACGCAGTATTTT
CDR3 protein: CASIQRSTDTQYF

clone size: NA
V gene: TRBV2
D gene: NA
J gene: TRBJ1-1
CDR3 DNA: TGTGCCAGCAGTACCCAGGGTGAAGGGACTGAAGCTTTCTTT
CDR3 protein: CASSTQGEGTEAFF

clone size: NA
V gene: TRBV15
D gene: NA
J gene: TRBJ1-3
CDR3 DNA: TGTGCCACCAGCAGATACGCAGGGGTTACTGGAAACACCATATATTTT
CDR3 protein: CATSRYAGVTGNTIYF

clone size: NA
V gene: TRBV5-1
D gene: NA
J gene: TRBJ1-2
CDR3 DNA: TGCGCCAGCAGCTCCCTCGACAGAAATAACTATGGCTACACCTTC
CDR3 protein: CASSSLDRNNYGYTF

clone size: NA
V gene: TRBV6-5
D gene: TRBD1
J gene: TRBJ2-1
CDR3 DNA: TGTGCCAGCAGAAACGGACAGGGCGCCTACAATGAGCAGTTCTTC
CDR3 protein: CASRNGQGAYNEQFF